This T cell receptor (beta chain) was obtained from a study of blood T cell repertoires in COVID-19. On the study more broadly: Italy, Spain and the United States were the sources of the convalescent and acute COVID-19 samples. T cells, B-cell-depleted T cells, or PBMCs provided the cDNA or gDNA that served as material.

As handled by the study authors: The assay estimated nucleated cells by amplifying reference gene primers. Measured with immunoSEQ multiplex PCR; TCRdb has only the in-frame clones, and not every one. V, J and clone size are taken as reported in that table, and D and trimming were inferred from the DNA itself. In the table there are some 130,000 clones, about 70% of which are singletons. Trimming removed 4 bases from V and 2 bases from J, with 15 bases in between. CDR3 size: 15 residues. Germline CDR1 SGHRS, CDR2 YFSETQ. The sequenced sample was peripheral blood. The TCR originated in a woman between 65 and 79 years old with acute or convalescent COVID-19. The chain has TRBV5-1 and TRBJ2-5; D is perhaps TRBD1 (5 bases). CDR3 nucleotide sequence: TGCGCCAGCAGCAAGACTTGGGGCGGACAAGAGACCCAGTACTTC. This gives the protein CASSKTWGGQETQYF.